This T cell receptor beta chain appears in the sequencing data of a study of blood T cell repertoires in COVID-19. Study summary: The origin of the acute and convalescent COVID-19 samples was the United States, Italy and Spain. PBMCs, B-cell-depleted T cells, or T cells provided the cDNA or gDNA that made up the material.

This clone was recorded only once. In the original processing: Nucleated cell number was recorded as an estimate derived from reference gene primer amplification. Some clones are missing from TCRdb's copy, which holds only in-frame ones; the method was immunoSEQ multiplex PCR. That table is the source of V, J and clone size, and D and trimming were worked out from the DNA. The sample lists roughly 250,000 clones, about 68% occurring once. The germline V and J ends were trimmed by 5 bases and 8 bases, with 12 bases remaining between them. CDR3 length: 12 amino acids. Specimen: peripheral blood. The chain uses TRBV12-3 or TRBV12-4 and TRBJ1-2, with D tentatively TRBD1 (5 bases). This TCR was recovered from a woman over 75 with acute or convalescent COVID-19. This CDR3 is CASSQGGTGYTF. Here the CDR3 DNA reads TGTGCCAGCAGTCAAGGAGGGACCGGCTACACCTTC.